The next 11 T cell receptor beta chains were all read from a single sample in a study of CD8+CD57+ T cells in acquired aplastic anemia. For CDR3 and TCR beta VDJ profiling, genomic DNA was the template used. Each CDR3 protein is one row after TCRdb ran MiXCR on the reads. The table has about 420,000 distinct CDR3 sequences, around 68% seen once. Sequenced: sorted CD4+, CD8+, or CD8+CD57+ T cells (not recorded which) from PBMCs. These receptors came from a human donor in good health, serving as a control.

Many counts were recorded for this clonotype. The CDR3 DNA reads as TGTGCCAGCAGCTTATTCGGACAGGGGGTAGGCTACACCTTC. Translating gives CASSLFGQGVGYTF. The J gene is TRBJ1-2, the V gene TRBV7-2; TRBD1 matches at 10 bases. V trimming: 2 bases; J trimming: 8 bases; junction bases outside the gene matches: 5. This CDR3 contains 14 residues. The V gene's germline CDR1 is SGHTA and CDR2 FQGNSA. The complete variable domain, with remaining parts taken from reference TRBV7-2 and TRBJ1-2, reads GAGVSQSPSNKVTEKGKDVELRCDPISGHTALYWYRQSLGQGLEFLIYFQGNSAPDKSGLPSDRFSAERTGGSVSTLTIQRTQQEDSAVYLCASSLFGQGVGYTFGSGTRLTVV.

Concerning this clonotype itself: The DNA is left out, because the CDR3 cannot be placed on it with certainty; the CDR3 is given as TCRdb lists it. The rearrangement uses TRBV9 and TRBJ2-1; the D call TRBD1 from the table was never checked on the DNA. Germline V gene lookup returns CDR1 SGDLS and CDR2 YYNGEE. Ends included, the CDR3 has 14 residues. CDR3 amino acids: CASSVVGGQQYFVF.

A note on this clonotype: The DNA is left out, because the CDR3 cannot be placed on it with certainty; the CDR3 is given as TCRdb lists it. This chain joins TRBV12-3 or TRBV12-4 and TRBJ1-3; the table assigns TRBD1, which was not confirmed against the DNA. Counting both end residues, the CDR3 totals 23 amino acids. This CDR3 is CASSFYICSARDRGRLSGNTIYF.

This clonotype was recorded only once. The gene calls are TRBV12-3 or TRBV12-4 and TRBJ2-7; 10 bases line up with TRBD1. The CDR3 has 13 residues. The V and J ends lost 8 bases and 2 bases, in that order; junction bases with no gene match: 3. The DNA of the CDR3 is TGTGCCAGCCCCGGACAGGGGGCCTACGAGCAGTACTTC. This codes for CASPGQGAYEQYF.

This clonotype was picked up a small number of times. The chain uses TRBV6-2 or TRBV6-3 and TRBJ2-2, with D possibly TRBD1 on 6 matching bases. Deletions cut 2 bases from V and 6 bases from J, with 19 bases between. The CDR3 is 17 amino acids. Germline CDR1 and CDR2: MNHEY and SVGEGT. The CDR3 here is CASSYVRGEIKAGELFF. The CDR3 nucleotides are TGTGCCAGCAGTTACGTCAGGGGCGAAATTAAGGCCGGGGAGCTGTTTTTT.

This clonotype was found a few times. Since no conserved phenylalanine or tryptophan closes the CDR3, a read error is the likely cause. The limits of the CDR3 on the DNA are not certain, so only TCRdb's listed CDR3 is given. The chain is built from TRBV7-2 and TRBJ2-6. The CDR3 is 8 amino acids long, termini counted. CDR1 is SGHTA and CDR2 is FQGNSA in the germline V gene. The CDR3 sequence: CASSIGTS.

This clonotype was seen at least ten times. This chain connects TRBV7-9 to TRBJ1-5; D remains ambiguous. The CDR3 runs to 16 residues. The V gene's germline CDR1 is SEHNR and CDR2 FQNEAQ (reference sequence). Between the trimmed V and J ends, which lost 1 base and 1 base, there was a span of 11 bases. This chain's CDR3 is CASSLDRPQSNQPQHF. DNA for the CDR3: TGTGCCAGCAGCTTAGACCGCCCCCAGAGCAATCAGCCCCAGCATTTT.

This clonotype was detected many times. V and J are TRBV12-3 or TRBV12-4 and TRBJ1-1, with D perhaps matching TRBD1 (5 bases). V dropped 5 bases and J dropped 1 base, with 14 bases sitting between them. The CDR3 spans 15 residues. CDR3 sequence (DNA): TGTGCCAGCAGTCCGACGGGACGGCCGAACACTGAAGCTTTCTTT. Protein sequence: CASSPTGRPNTEAFF.

This clonotype has at least ten counts. The chain employs TRBV20-1 and TRBJ2-3, with TRBD1 identical over 9 bases. The CDR3 is 13 amino acids. The germline CDR1 and CDR2 sequences are DFQATT and SNEGSKA (reference sequence). With V trimmed by 6 bases and J by 4 bases, 5 bases remained unmatched. CDR3: CSAQDRGPDTQYF. Here the CDR3 DNA reads TGCAGTGCACAGGACAGGGGCCCAGATACGCAGTATTTT.

The V and J genes are TRBV20-1 and TRBJ2-7; a possible D gene is TRBD1 (5 bases). CDR1 is DFQATT and CDR2 is SNEGSKA in the germline V gene (reference sequence). Trimming shortened V by 1 base and J by 3 bases, and 10 bases separated the two germline ends. The CDR3 extends over 13 amino acids. The CDR3 region has the DNA TGCAGTGCTAGAGTCGTTACAGGCTACGAGCAGTACTTC. This sequence encodes CSARVVTGYEQYF.

Concerning this clonotype itself: The CDR3 carries no conserved terminal phenylalanine or tryptophan, so it likely arises from a read error. The DNA is omitted, as the CDR3 cannot be located on it reliably, and the CDR3 follows TCRdb's listing. This chain connects TRBV7-9 to TRBJ1-2; the table's D call of TRBD1 was not tested on the DNA. The CDR3 is 13 amino acids long, termini counted. Germline V lookup: CDR1 SEHNR, CDR2 FQNEAQ (reference sequence). CDR3 in amino acids: CASSLEGGLTDTQ.